This T cell receptor beta chain derives from a study of shared clonotypes between healthy human individuals. This table comes from immunoSEQ multiplex PCR, and its TCRdb copy is limited to in-frame clones, with some not included. The repertoire holds about 2,200,000 clones, with about 92% as singletons. The CDR3 spans 14 residues. The V end lost 7 bases, the J end lost 6 bases, and 18 bases lay between the germline ends. CDR1 and CDR2 (germline): MRHNA, SNTAGT. Naive CD8 cells lacked CD45RO and underwent positive selection for CCR7, leaving out terminally differentiated effector memory CD45RA+ cells.

This receptor was identified in a man between 18 and 35 years old in good health. Some clones in this sample may be carry-over from other donors' samples. Sequenced: naive CD8+ T cells from PBMCs. V gene TRBV6-4 combines with J gene TRBJ1-1; perhaps TRBD1 as D (6 bases). CDR3 nucleotide sequence: TGTGCCAGCATTTTGATAGGGGGGGTTCCTGAAGCTTTCTTT. Encoded protein: CASILIGGVPEAFF.